Here is one T cell receptor (beta chain) with its context. The antigen is undetermined. This record comes from a study of post-analysis software for immune sequencing data. Study context: Included among the disease courses, which were recorded for the cohort, were relapsing-remitting, secondary progressive and progressive-relapsing multiple sclerosis.

Study results and limitations: Clustering by F measure revealed strong co-clustering among samples prepared together in one batch. Multiple sclerosis patients showed significantly lower normalized Chao1 diversity than controls did. Controls had lower frequencies than patients of about 5 TRBV segments, which included TRBV5-6, TRBV5-1 and TRBV20-1.

Trimming stripped 7 bases from V and 0 bases from J, with 9 bases between. The CDR3 has 12 amino acids. The germline V gene has CDR1 SQVTM and CDR2 ANQGSEA. Tagging with unique molecular identifiers was a feature of the TCR beta cDNA libraries. TCRdb recomputed calls from the PCR reads with MiXCR, one row per CDR3 protein. The repertoire holds approximately 660,000 distinct CDR3 sequences, with about 60% as singletons. Sequenced: blood. This sequence originates from a girl aged 2 to 10 with multiple sclerosis. The chain carries TRBV29-1 and TRBJ1-2; D remains unclear. CDR3 region: CSGFAANYGYTF. The CDR3 DNA reads as TGCAGCGGGTTTGCAGCTAACTATGGCTACACCTTC. The whole variable domain, filled in from reference TRBV29-1 and TRBJ1-2, reads SAVISQKPSRDICQRGTSLTIQCQVDSQVTMMFWYRQQPGQSLTLIATANQGSEATYESGFVIDKFPISRPNLTFSTLTVSNMSPEDSSIYLCSGFAANYGYTFGSGTRLTVV.